These 15 T cell receptor beta chains originate from one sample sequenced in a study of control samples from healthy donors and cancer patients. Profiled with immunoSEQ multiplex PCR; TCRdb holds only in-frame clones, not every one. The data show 150,000 to 200,000 clones, around 90% seen once. The sequenced sample was blood. The origin of the receptors is a man under 40 in good health.

CDR3 coding DNA: TGTGCCAGCAGTTTCCGCGGGGGTCGGGAGGATGAGCAGTTCTTC. As protein: CASSFRGGREDEQFF. The gene calls are TRBV27 and TRBJ2-1, with 7 bases that match TRBD2. The germline V gene has CDR1 MNHEY and CDR2 SMNVEV (reference sequence). With 3 bases clipped from V and 8 bases from J, the junction kept 10 bases outside the gene matches. CDR3 length: 15 amino acids.

V is TRBV27 and J is TRBJ1-5, with D perhaps matching TRBD1 (5 bases). The CDR3 has 15 amino acids. Per germline, CDR1 MNHEY and CDR2 SMNVEV (reference sequence). V lost 5 bases and J 2 bases, leaving 13 bases between the germline ends. The CDR3 bases are TGTGCCAGCAGTAAAAACGGGGGTGGCAATCAGCCCCAGCATTTT. Amino acids: CASSKNGGGNQPQHF.

The V gene is TRBV15, the J gene TRBJ1-1; 9 bases line up with TRBD1. V shed 4 bases and J 2 bases; nucleotides not matched to a gene: 8. The CDR3 length is 16 residues. Looked up from germline, CDR1 is LNHNV and CDR2 is YYDKDF (reference sequence). CDR3 residues: CATSTIPGQGNTEAFF. The CDR3, as DNA: TGTGCCACCAGCACCATCCCGGGACAGGGAAACACTGAAGCTTTCTTT.

This clone was picked up one time. The rearrangement uses TRBV27 and TRBJ1-5, with D possibly being TRBD1 (5 bases). V gave up 6 bases and J gave up 4 bases, with 10 bases separating them. This CDR3 is built from 13 residues. Germline V lookup: CDR1 MNHEY, CDR2 SMNVEV (reference sequence). CDR3 residues: CASRDSGNQPQHF. The CDR3 nucleotides read TGTGCCAGCAGAGACAGTGGGAATCAGCCCCAGCATTTT.

The chain joins TRBV29-1 to TRBJ2-7; 10 bases are a match to TRBD1. There are 14 residues in the CDR3. The V gene's germline CDR1 is SQVTM and CDR2 ANQGSEA. V shed 2 bases, J shed 3 bases, and the junction held 4 bases outside the gene matches. CDR3 in amino acids: CSVENRDRGYEQYF. CDR3 nucleotides: TGCAGCGTTGAAAACCGGGACAGGGGCTACGAGCAGTACTTC.

The V and J genes are TRBV5-6 and TRBJ1-2, with D maybe TRBD1 (6 bases). The CDR3 has 14 amino acids. V was cut by 3 bases and J by 4 bases, with 13 bases left in between. The germline V gene has CDR1 SGHDT and CDR2 YYEEEE. CDR3 in DNA: TGTGCCAGCAGCTGGGCAGGGGCTAGCTATGGCTACACCTTC. This translates into CASSWAGASYGYTF.

The J gene is TRBJ2-1, the V gene TRBV27; maybe TRBD2 (6 bases). V was cut by 7 bases and J by 6 bases, with 19 bases left in between. Per the germline V gene, CDR1 is MNHEY and CDR2 is SMNVEV (reference sequence). This CDR3 spans 15 amino acids. Here the CDR3 DNA reads TGTGCCAGCAAAAAGCCCGGGACTCTTTCCAATGAGCAGTTCTTC. It encodes CASKKPGTLSNEQFF.

This chain links TRBV6-5 with TRBJ1-5; TRBD1 aligns across 7 bases. Trimming took 6 bases from V and 1 from J; bases not matched to a gene: 3. Germline V gives CDR1 MNHEY, CDR2 SVGAGI. This CDR3 comprises 14 residues. CDR3 sequence: CASRTTGSNQPQHF. In DNA, the CDR3 is TGTGCCAGCAGGACGACAGGGAGCAATCAGCCCCAGCATTTT.

J is TRBJ2-5 and V is TRBV7-9; D not certain. V was cut by 6 bases and J by 2 bases, with 16 bases left in between. CDR1 SEHNR and CDR2 FQNEAQ come from the germline V gene (reference sequence). The CDR3 has 15 amino acids. The CDR3 DNA reads as TGTGCCAGCAGTGAGAAGAAGGGCTTGCAAGAGACCCAGTACTTC. Amino acids: CASSEKKGLQETQYF.

The genes are TRBV3-1 (or the pseudogene TRBV3-2) and TRBJ1-3; 8 bases map to TRBD1. J gave up 4 bases and V 4 bases, and 9 bases lay outside the gene matches. The germline CDR1 and CDR2 sequences are LGHDT and YNNKEL (reference sequence). This CDR3 is 16 amino acids long. The CDR3 DNA follows: TGTGCCAGCAGCCGGAAATCGGACAGGGCAGGAAACACCATATATTTT. Translated, it gives CASSRKSDRAGNTIYF.

This chain uses TRBV13 with TRBJ2-1; 11 bases are a match to TRBD2. This CDR3 region has 15 residues. V lost 4 bases and J lost 8; bases outside the gene matches: 7. Looked up from germline, CDR1 is PRHDT and CDR2 is FYEKMQ (reference sequence). CDR3 amino acids: CASSSRLAGMDEQFF. The CDR3 DNA follows: TGTGCCAGCAGCTCGAGACTAGCGGGGATGGATGAGCAGTTCTTC.

This chain uses TRBV27 with TRBJ1-4; perhaps TRBD1 as D (5 bases). In germline, CDR1 is MNHEY, CDR2 SMNVEV (reference sequence). The CDR3 has 16 residues. V lost 3 bases and J lost 8, with 19 bases in between. For the CDR3, the DNA is TGTGCCAGCAGTTTGACGGGATCCCGGGGCCAAGAAAAACTGTTTTTT. This codes for CASSLTGSRGQEKLFF.

This clone was found a few times. The V gene is TRBV5-4, the J gene TRBJ1-3; D may be TRBD1 (5 bases). The V gene lost 0 bases and the J gene lost 2 bases, with 6 bases spanning the gap. Germline V gene lookup returns CDR1 SGHNT and CDR2 YYREEE (reference sequence). The CDR3 has 14 residues. CDR3 in amino acids: CASSLEQAGNTIYF. CDR3 DNA: TGTGCCAGCAGCTTGGAACAGGCTGGAAACACCATATATTTT.

The gene calls are TRBV6-5 and TRBJ2-4, with 7 bases identical to TRBD2. The trim removed 5 bases at V and 5 bases at J, leaving 3 bases unmatched. The CDR3 has 13 amino acids. The germline CDR1 and CDR2 sequences are MNHEY and SVGAGI. The CDR3 DNA reads TGTGCCAGCAGTCGGAGCGGGGAAAACATTCAGTACTTC. Amino acids: CASSRSGENIQYF.

The J gene is TRBJ1-2, the V gene TRBV27; D is possibly TRBD1 (6 bases). The CDR3 totals 13 residues. From germline, CDR1 is MNHEY and CDR2 SMNVEV (reference sequence). V gave up 3 bases and J gave up 5 bases, with 10 bases separating them. The CDR3 sequence is CASSFSGAYGYTF. CDR3 nucleotides: TGTGCCAGCAGTTTTTCAGGGGCGTATGGCTACACCTTC.